These T cell receptor beta chains were read from a single sample in a study of cytomegalovirus exposure and HLA in healthy donors. Only in-frame clones appear in the TCRdb table, and some are missing; sequencing was by immunoSEQ multiplex PCR. The table gives around 84,000 clones; the top ten clones make up about 4.6% of it. The sequenced sample was PBMCs. The source is a man aged 25-45 years in good health and CMV-seronegative. Both conserved end residues are part of each CDR3. The D gene is left open where the match is weak. The size of a clone is reported for some rows only, either as once, few or many, or as a class for expanded clones.

cdr3_aa cdr3_nt clone_size d_call j_call v_call
CASSYSPDTDTQYF TGTGCCAGCAGTTACTCGCCAGATACAGATACGCAGTATTTT . . TRBJ2-3 TRBV6-5
CATSRDRSQETQYF TGTGCCACCAGCAGGGACAGGTCTCAAGAGACCCAGTACTTC . TRBD1 TRBJ2-5 TRBV15
CASRVMGQGHGYTF TGTGCCAGCAGAGTGATGGGACAGGGACATGGCTACACCTTC . TRBD1 TRBJ1-2 TRBV7-8
CASSLWGLEARIKGETQYF TGCGCCAGCAGCTTGTGGGGGCTCGAGGCGAGGATTAAGGGGGAGACCCAGTACTTC . . TRBJ2-5 TRBV5-1
CASSQKGGTSGSGAYNEQFF TGCGCCAGCAGTCAAAAAGGTGGGACTAGCGGGAGCGGGGCCTACAATGAGCAGTTCTTC . TRBD2 TRBJ2-1 TRBV23-1
CASSLGTGARGYTF TGTGCCAGCAGTTTAGGGACAGGGGCAAGAGGCTACACCTTC . TRBD1 TRBJ1-2 TRBV28
CASGLESLYEQYF TGTGCTAGTGGTTTGGAGAGCCTCTACGAGCAGTACTTC . . TRBJ2-7 TRBV12-5
CASSTPADTQYF TGTGCCAGCAGCACCCCCGCGGATACGCAGTATTTT . . TRBJ2-3 TRBV11-2
CASSLEINEQFF TGTGCCAGCAGCCTCGAGATCAATGAGCAGTTCTTC medium-sized . TRBJ2-1 TRBV7-9
CASRSGGWDYGYTF TGTGCCAGCAGGTCAGGGGGCTGGGACTATGGCTACACCTTC . TRBD1 TRBJ1-2 TRBV28
CASSQEPGLPGTGELFF TGCGCCAGCAGCCAGGAACCTGGACTACCGGGGACCGGGGAGCTGTTTTTT . . TRBJ2-2 TRBV4-3
CASSLEWGAEAFF TGCGCCAGCAGCTTGGAATGGGGAGCTGAAGCTTTCTTT . . TRBJ1-1 TRBV5-1
CASSQDPHPETEAFF TGCGCCAGCAGCCAAGATCCCCACCCGGAGACTGAAGCTTTCTTT . . TRBJ1-1 TRBV4-1
CAWRTGADTQYF TGTGCCTGGAGGACAGGGGCAGATACGCAGTATTTT . TRBD1 TRBJ2-3 TRBV30
CASRKSGTGNQPQHF TGTGCCAGCAGGAAATCCGGGACAGGAAATCAGCCCCAGCATTTT . TRBD1 TRBJ1-5 TRBV6-1
CASRYPPGYGYTF TGTGCCAGCAGATACCCCCCAGGGTATGGCTACACCTTC . . TRBJ1-2 TRBV2
CASSLQGLVNQPQHF TGTGCCAGCAGCTTGCAGGGGCTAGTAAACCAGCCCCAGCATTTT . . TRBJ1-5 TRBV5-6
CASTLQGSAETQYF TGTGCCAGCACCCTACAGGGATCCGCGGAGACCCAGTACTTC . . TRBJ2-5 TRBV6-6
CASRAYTGTGFSEQYF TGTGCCAGCCGCGCCTACACCGGGACAGGCTTTAGTGAGCAGTACTTC . TRBD1 TRBJ2-7 TRBV27
CATNDPGGGTDTQYF TGTGCCACTAACGATCCGGGAGGAGGAACAGATACGCAGTATTTT . TRBD2 TRBJ2-3 TRBV7-6
CASSYARGYEQYF TGTGCCAGCAGTTACGCCAGGGGCTACGAGCAGTACTTC . . TRBJ2-7 TRBV6-5
CASSQEDRADYGYTF TGCGCCAGCAGCCAGGAGGACAGGGCCGACTATGGCTACACCTTC . TRBD1 TRBJ1-2 TRBV4-1